This T cell receptor (beta chain) appears in the sequencing data of a study of cytomegalovirus exposure and HLA in healthy donors. Produced via immunoSEQ multiplex PCR; TCRdb's table is partial and in-frame only. Among around 300,000 clones listed, 80% to 90% were seen once. The CDR3 is 14 residues long. Unmatched junction bases numbered 5, after V lost 2 bases and J lost 2 bases. The germline gives CDR1 GTSNPN, CDR2 SVGIG (reference sequence). The genes are TRBV30 and TRBJ2-7, with TRBD1 matching over 8 bases. The clonotype originates from a woman aged 18-29 years in good health and CMV-seronegative. The sequenced sample was PBMCs. The CDR3 nucleotides read TGTGCCTGGAGTTGGTCAGGGGGCCCCTACGAGCAGTACTTC. This encodes CAWSWSGGPYEQYF.